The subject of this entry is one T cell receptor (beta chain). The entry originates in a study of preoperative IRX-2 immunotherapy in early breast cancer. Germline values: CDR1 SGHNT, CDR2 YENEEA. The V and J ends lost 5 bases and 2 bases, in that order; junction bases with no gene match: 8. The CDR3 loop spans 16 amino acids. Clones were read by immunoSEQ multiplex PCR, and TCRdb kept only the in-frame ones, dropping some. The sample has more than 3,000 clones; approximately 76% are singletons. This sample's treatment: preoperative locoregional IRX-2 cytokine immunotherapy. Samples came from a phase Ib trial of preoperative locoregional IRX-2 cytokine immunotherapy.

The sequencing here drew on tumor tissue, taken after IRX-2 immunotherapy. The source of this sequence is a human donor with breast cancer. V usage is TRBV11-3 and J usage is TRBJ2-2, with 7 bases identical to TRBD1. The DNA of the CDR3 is TGTGCCAGCAGCCAGGACGGGACAGAAAACACCGGGGAGCTGTTTTTT. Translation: CASSQDGTENTGELFF.